Listed here are 30 T cell receptor beta chains from one sample, sequenced in a study of blood T cell repertoires in COVID-19. Method: immunoSEQ multiplex PCR; TCRdb's copy keeps in-frame clones and lacks some. The table has approximately 98,000 clones, 82% seen once. The specimen was peripheral blood. Receptors were obtained from a man older than 75 with acute or convalescent COVID-19.

The chain employs TRBV5-6 and TRBJ1-1; D is unresolved. Germline values: CDR1 SGHDT, CDR2 YYEEEE. V was trimmed by 5 bases and J by 1 base, leaving 18 bases between them. The CDR3 has 16 residues. The DNA of the CDR3 is TGTGCCAGCAGTCTGGGGTCCGGACTCAGGAACACTGAAGCTTTCTTT. Translated, it gives CASSLGSGLRNTEAFF.

This clone occurred a few times. The chain uses TRBV3-1 (or the pseudogene TRBV3-2) and TRBJ2-2; weak D call: TRBD2 (6 bases). The germline V gene encodes CDR1 LGHDT and CDR2 YNNKEL (reference sequence). This CDR3 has 19 amino acids. With 1 base removed from V and 0 bases from J, the gap between germline ends came to 18 bases. CDR3: CASSQGSLALAANTGELFF. As DNA, the CDR3 is TGTGCCAGCAGCCAAGGAAGTCTAGCGCTGGCTGCGAACACCGGGGAGCTGTTTTTT.

This rearrangement joins TRBV29-1 to TRBJ2-1; 10 bases agree with TRBD1. Germline V gene data show CDR1 as SQVTM and CDR2 as ANQGSEA. The CDR3 is 13 residues long. V dropped 3 bases and J dropped 8; count of bases not matched to a gene: 4. CDR3 nucleotide sequence: TGCAGCGTTGAGAGGACAGGGGGACATGAGCAGTTCTTC. Amino acid sequence: CSVERTGGHEQFF.

This rearrangement joins TRBV24-1 to TRBJ2-1, with TRBD2 as a possible D gene (6 bases). Germline loops: CDR1 KGHDR, CDR2 SFDVKD. The CDR3 is 14 amino acids. V was pared by 0 bases and J by 5 bases, with 7 bases between. CDR3 protein: CATSDLGGDNEQFF. Written as DNA, the CDR3 is TGTGCCACCAGTGATTTGGGAGGGGACAATGAGCAGTTCTTC.

The chain uses TRBV28 and TRBJ1-2; D may be TRBD1 (6 bases). This CDR3 is built from 15 residues. V lost 1 base and J 2 bases, leaving 11 bases between the germline ends. The germline CDR1 and CDR2 sequences are MDHEN and SYDVKM. CDR3 coding DNA: TGTGCCAGCAGTTTATCTGACAGGAGGAACTATGGCTACACCTTC. Translated, it gives CASSLSDRRNYGYTF.

This rearrangement joins TRBV9 to TRBJ2-1, with D perhaps matching TRBD1 (5 bases). This CDR3 spans 16 amino acids. Trimming pared 3 bases from V and 9 bases from J, leaving 22 bases between. Looked up from germline, CDR1 is SGDLS and CDR2 is YYNGEE. CDR3 amino acids: CASSAHDSALGSEQFF. The CDR3 region has the DNA TGTGCCAGCAGCGCGCATGACAGTGCATTGGGGTCTGAGCAGTTCTTC.

This CDR3 is CATHSGRSTDTQYF. For the CDR3, the DNA is TGCGCCACACATAGCGGGAGGTCCACAGATACGCAGTATTTT. The rearrangement links TRBV5-1 to TRBJ2-3, with TRBD2 identical over 10 bases. The germline V gene has CDR1 SGHRS and CDR2 YFSETQ. The CDR3 has 14 residues. V was pared by 9 bases and J by 2 bases, with 6 bases of the junction left unmatched.

This sequence joins TRBV14 and TRBJ1-1; possibly TRBD1 for D (6 bases). V dropped 3 bases and J dropped 0 bases, with 11 bases sitting between them. The CDR3 is made up of 15 amino acids. CDR1 is SGHDN, CDR2 FVKESK, per germline. DNA for the CDR3: TGTGCCAGCAGCCATAAACAGGGTCTGAACACTGAAGCTTTCTTT. Amino acid sequence: CASSHKQGLNTEAFF.

On this clone: Compared with germline, one end of the junction differs, possibly owing to a read error. V and J are TRBV5-1 and TRBJ2-7; D possibly corresponds to TRBD2 (6 bases). The CDR3 runs to 12 residues. CDR1 and CDR2 (germline): SGHRS, YFSETQ. CDR3 nucleotides: TGCGCCAGCAGCTCGGGCACTAGCTTTCCGGTATTC. Translated, it gives CASSSGTSFPVF. The variable domain in full, completed from reference TRBV5-1 and TRBJ2-7, reads KAGVTQTPRYLIKTRGQQVTLSCSPISGHRSVSWYQQTPGQGLQFLFEYFSETQRNKGNFPGRFSGRQFSNSRSEMNVSTLELGDSALYLCASSSGTSFPVFGPGTRLTVT.

V usage is TRBV7-9 and J usage is TRBJ1-1; 10 positions agree with TRBD1. This CDR3 spans 15 amino acids. Germline V gene data show CDR1 as SEHNR and CDR2 as FQNEAQ (reference sequence). V lost 4 bases to trimming and J lost 4 bases; unmatched junction nucleotides: 6. The DNA of the CDR3 is TGTGCCAGCAGCTCGGGGACAGGGGATGGCACTGAAGCTTTCTTT. It translates to CASSSGTGDGTEAFF.

The rearrangement uses TRBV9 and TRBJ1-2; TRBD1 is a possible D gene (5 bases). Germline V lookup: CDR1 SGDLS, CDR2 YYNGEE. V shed 3 bases and J shed 8 bases, with 11 bases lying between them. The CDR3 is 12 amino acids. CDR3 coding DNA: TGTGCCAGCAGCGCATCAGGGAAGGGCTACACCTTC. Encoded protein: CASSASGKGYTF. Drawing the rest from reference TRBV9 and TRBJ1-2, the complete variable domain is DSGVTQTPKHLITATGQRVTLRCSPRSGDLSVYWYQQSLDQGLQFLIQYYNGEERAKGNILERFSAQQFPDLHSELNLSSLELGDSALYFCASSASGKGYTFGSGTRLTVV.

The chain has TRBV11-3 and TRBJ2-2, with D perhaps matching TRBD2 (6 bases). From germline, CDR1 is SGHNT and CDR2 YENEEA. Trimming left V 3 bases short and J 7 bases short, with 12 bases between. The CDR3 covers 14 residues. Here the CDR3 DNA reads TGTGCCAGCAGCTTGACACGGAGGGACGGGGAGCTGTTTTTT. Protein product: CASSLTRRDGELFF.

The rearrangement joins TRBV12-5 to TRBJ2-1; 9 nucleotides agree with TRBD2. CDR1 and CDR2 (germline): LGHNT, FRNRAP. The CDR3 spans 14 residues. V dropped 6 bases and J dropped 9; count of bases not matched to a gene: 9. DNA of the CDR3: TGTGCTAGTGGGCATGGACTAGCGATCGGTGAGCAGTTCTTC. As protein: CASGHGLAIGEQFF.

The rearrangement links TRBV5-1 to TRBJ1-1; D remains unclear. V was pared by 5 bases and J by 0 bases, with 11 bases between. This CDR3 contains 14 residues. Looked up from germline, CDR1 is SGHRS and CDR2 is YFSETQ. The CDR3 sequence: CASRGLQLNTEAFF. The DNA of the CDR3 is TGCGCCAGCAGGGGCCTTCAGTTGAACACTGAAGCTTTCTTT. Filled out from reference TRBV5-1 and TRBJ1-1, the complete variable domain reads KAGVTQTPRYLIKTRGQQVTLSCSPISGHRSVSWYQQTPGQGLQFLFEYFSETQRNKGNFPGRFSGRQFSNSRSEMNVSTLELGDSALYLCASRGLQLNTEAFFGQGTRLTVV.

The chain is built from TRBV5-4 and TRBJ2-7; 8 nucleotides align to TRBD2. Trimming took 4 bases from V and 3 from J; bases not matched to a gene: 6. This CDR3 comprises 14 residues. Per the germline V gene, CDR1 is SGHNT and CDR2 is YYREEE (reference sequence). CDR3 DNA sequence: TGTGCCAGCAGCGAGACCGGGAGGGACTACGAGCAGTACTTC. Translated, it gives CASSETGRDYEQYF.

The gene calls are TRBV6-2 or TRBV6-3 and TRBJ2-7; 9 bases map to TRBD1. Germline loops: CDR1 MNHEY, CDR2 SVGEGT. V gave up 0 bases and J gave up 5 bases; unmatched junction bases: 5. This CDR3 has 15 residues. CDR3 nucleotide sequence: TGTGCCAGCAGTTACTCCGGGACAGGGTGGAACGAGCAGTACTTC. This codes for CASSYSGTGWNEQYF.

This sequence joins TRBV5-1 and TRBJ1-2; 9 positions agree with TRBD1. Per germline, CDR1 SGHRS and CDR2 YFSETQ. The CDR3 has 15 amino acids. V shed 4 bases, J shed 1 base, and the junction held 5 bases outside the gene matches. The CDR3 spells CASSPGTGSNYGYTF. DNA for the CDR3: TGCGCCAGCAGCCCGGGGACAGGGAGTAACTATGGCTACACCTTC.

The chain carries TRBV5-4 and TRBJ1-1; D may be TRBD1 (6 bases). This CDR3 spans 13 amino acids. The germline V and J ends were trimmed by 5 bases and 3 bases, with 11 bases remaining between them. Germline CDR1 is SGHNT and CDR2 is YYREEE (reference sequence). In DNA, the CDR3 is TGTGCCAGCAGGACGGACAGCGACACTGAAGCTTTCTTT. This codes for CASRTDSDTEAFF.

The CDR3 loop is CASSPTGNSNQPQHF. In nucleotides, the CDR3 is TGTGCCAGCAGCCCTACAGGGAATAGCAATCAGCCCCAGCATTTT. The V call is TRBV6-6, the J call TRBJ1-5; tentatively, D is TRBD1 (6 bases). The germline CDR1 and CDR2 sequences are MNHNY and SVGAGI (reference sequence). This CDR3 is built from 15 residues. Deletions cut 6 bases from V and 0 bases from J, with 12 bases between.

The chain carries TRBV18 and TRBJ1-5, with D perhaps TRBD1 (5 bases). CDR3 length: 15 residues. Germline loops: CDR1 KGHSH, CDR2 LQKENI. Trimming removed 3 bases from V and 0 bases from J, with 9 bases in between. CDR3 loop: CASSPEGYSNQPQHF. In nucleotides, the CDR3 is TGTGCCAGCTCACCGGAGGGGTATAGCAATCAGCCCCAGCATTTT. Filled out from reference TRBV18 and TRBJ1-5, the complete variable domain reads NAGVMQNPRHLVRRRGQEARLRCSPMKGHSHVYWYRQLPEEGLKFMVYLQKENIIDESGMPKERFSAEFPKEGPSILRIQQVVRGDSAAYFCASSPEGYSNQPQHFGDGTRLSIL.

The chain combines TRBV6-4 with TRBJ2-2; D might be TRBD2 (6 bases). Trimming stripped 4 bases from V and 0 bases from J, with 9 bases between. Germline CDR1 reads MRHNA; CDR2 reads SNTAGT. The CDR3 loop spans 15 amino acids. The CDR3 is CASSVSSANTGELFF. In nucleotides, the CDR3 is TGTGCCAGCAGTGTGTCTAGCGCGAACACCGGGGAGCTGTTTTTT.

This clone was seen a single time. CDR3 amino acids: CASERTYEQYF. As DNA, the CDR3 is TGTGCCAGCGAGAGAACCTACGAGCAGTACTTC. The rearrangement uses TRBV28 and TRBJ2-7; no clear D. Trimming left V 8 bases short and J 2 bases short, with 7 bases between. This CDR3 region has 11 residues. The V gene's germline CDR1 is MDHEN and CDR2 SYDVKM.

V usage is TRBV19 and J usage is TRBJ2-2; TRBD1 matches at 11 bases. The junction had 10 bases not matched to a gene; V was cut back by 6 bases and J by 4 bases. Per germline, CDR1 LNHDA and CDR2 SQIVND (reference sequence). There are 17 residues in the CDR3. The CDR3 coding sequence is TGTGCCAGTAGCGATAACGGACAGGGGGCGACCACCGGGGAGCTGTTTTTT. The encoded protein is CASSDNGQGATTGELFF.

The V and J genes are TRBV6-5 and TRBJ2-2, with 9 nucleotides matching TRBD1. The CDR3 totals 14 residues. The J segment lost 4 bases and the V segment lost 6 bases, leaving 3 bases of the junction unmatched. Germline V gene sequence: CDR1 MNHEY, CDR2 SVGAGI. CDR3 residues: CASRGQGGTGELFF. CDR3 DNA: TGTGCCAGCAGGGGACAGGGCGGCACCGGGGAGCTGTTTTTT.

V is TRBV2 and J is TRBJ2-7; D ambiguous. Germline CDR1 SNHLY, CDR2 FYNNEI. CDR3 length: 12 residues. V was cut by 6 bases and J by 0 bases, with 6 bases left in between. The CDR3 DNA follows: TGTGCCAGCAGCCCCAGCTCCTACGAGCAGTACTTC. It codes for CASSPSSYEQYF.

V gene TRBV11-2 combines with J gene TRBJ2-1, with D uncertain. The CDR3 sequence is 12 residues long. V gave up 7 bases and J gave up 9 bases, with 13 bases separating them. Per germline, CDR1 SGHAT and CDR2 FQNNGV. The CDR3, as DNA: TGTGCCAGCACCCCTTACAAGATTGAGCAGTTCTTC. It is translated as CASTPYKIEQFF.

The rearrangement links TRBV6-4 to TRBJ2-3, with TRBD1 identical over 8 bases. The CDR3 length is 14 residues. V shed 5 bases and J 6 bases; nucleotides not matched to a gene: 7. CDR1 is MRHNA and CDR2 is SNTAGT in the germline V gene. In nucleotides, the CDR3 is TGTGCCAGCAGTACAGGACAGGGATGGGATACGCAGTATTTT. Protein: CASSTGQGWDTQYF.

The chain links TRBV2 to TRBJ2-2; D is unclear. The V and J ends lost 0 bases and 6 bases respectively, with 14 bases between them. Per germline, CDR1 SNHLY and CDR2 FYNNEI. The CDR3 is 16 residues long. The CDR3: CASSEALIATAGELFF. The CDR3 DNA is TGTGCCAGCAGTGAAGCCCTGATCGCTACGGCCGGGGAGCTGTTTTTT.

CDR3 region: CASSRPTSGVLTDTQYF. CDR3 DNA sequence: TGTGCCAGCAGTCGCCCGACTAGCGGGGTTCTCACAGATACGCAGTATTTT. The chain recombines TRBV6-2 or TRBV6-3 with TRBJ2-3; 11 nucleotides line up with TRBD2. CDR3 length: 17 residues. The trim removed 5 bases at V and 2 bases at J, leaving 9 bases unmatched. Per germline, CDR1 MNHEY and CDR2 SVGEGT.

The DNA for the CDR3 is TGTGCCAGCAGCGACAGGGTCCATTCACCCCTCCACTTT. Residues: CASSDRVHSPLHF. This chain connects TRBV7-2 to TRBJ1-6, with TRBD1 matching over 7 bases. The CDR3 sequence is 13 residues long. J gave up 8 bases and V 5 bases, and 3 bases lay outside the gene matches. Germline lookup yields CDR1 SGHTA and CDR2 FQGNSA.